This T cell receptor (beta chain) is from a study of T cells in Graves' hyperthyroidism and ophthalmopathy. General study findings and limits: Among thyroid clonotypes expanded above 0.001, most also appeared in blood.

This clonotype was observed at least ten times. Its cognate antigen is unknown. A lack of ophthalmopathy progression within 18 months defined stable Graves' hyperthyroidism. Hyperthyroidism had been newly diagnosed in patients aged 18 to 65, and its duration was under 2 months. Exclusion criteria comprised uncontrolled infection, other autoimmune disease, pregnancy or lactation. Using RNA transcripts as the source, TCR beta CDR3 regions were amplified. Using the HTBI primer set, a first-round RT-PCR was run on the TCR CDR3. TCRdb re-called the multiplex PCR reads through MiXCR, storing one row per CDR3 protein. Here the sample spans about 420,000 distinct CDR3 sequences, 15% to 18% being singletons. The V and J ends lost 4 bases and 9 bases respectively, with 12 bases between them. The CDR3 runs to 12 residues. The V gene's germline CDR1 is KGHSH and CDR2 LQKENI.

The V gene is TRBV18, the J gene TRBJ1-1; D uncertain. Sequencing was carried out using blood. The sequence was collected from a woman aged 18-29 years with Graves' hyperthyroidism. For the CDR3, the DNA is TGTGCCAGCTCACTAAACGGCCAGCAAGCTTTCTTT. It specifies CASSLNGQQAFF.